The clone carrying this T cell receptor beta chain is a singleton in its sample. This sample was taken from a study of technical replicates of blood from several donors. The CDR3 is 12 amino acids. The germline V gene encodes CDR1 MNHEY and CDR2 SMNVEV (reference sequence). Trimming removed 7 bases at V and 8 bases at J, with 14 bases between. Sequenced by immunoSEQ multiplex PCR; TCRdb stores in-frame clones only, minus some. In the table there are some 78,000 clones, 85% to 95% of which are singletons. The gene calls are TRBV27 and TRBJ1-2; a possible D gene is TRBD1 (5 bases). The sequenced material came from T cells isolated from PBMCs. This sequence originates from a human donor in good health. CDR3 nucleotide sequence: TGTGCCAGCAAGACAGCTAATGAGGGCTACACCTTC. Its protein is CASKTANEGYTF.